A selection of T cell receptor beta chains follows, all from one sample in a study of shared clonotypes between healthy human individuals. Data came from immunoSEQ multiplex PCR; TCRdb stores just in-frame clones and leaves some out. The table lists some 2,400,000 clones, 90% to 96% of them singletons, with 0.1% to 0.15% in the top ten. Sequenced material: naive CD4+ T cells sorted from blood. The receptors were sampled from a young man in good health. Both conserved end residues are part of each CDR3. Each record gives: V gene, CDR3 protein.

v_gene: TRBV28; CDR3aa: CASSKTGKVQPQHF
v_gene: TRBV28; CDR3aa: CASSLLAPDTQYF
v_gene: TRBV7-2; CDR3aa: CASSSRQITGELFF
v_gene: TRBV6-1; CDR3aa: CASSVDSSTDTQYF
v_gene: TRBV27; CDR3aa: CASSLIENTEAFF
v_gene: TRBV10-3; CDR3aa: CATEGGVGGETQYF
v_gene: TRBV5-1; CDR3aa: CASSLMPDTGELFF
v_gene: TRBV4-3; CDR3aa: CASSQASGLGGELFF
v_gene: TRBV6-5; CDR3aa: CASSFLPARQSYGYTF
v_gene: TRBV5-1; CDR3aa: CASSFRDSGANVLTF
v_gene: TRBV6-1; CDR3aa: CASRRTSGITYEQYF
v_gene: TRBV6-5; CDR3aa: CASRGGYEQYF
v_gene: TRBV27; CDR3aa: CASSLSPRTEKLFF
v_gene: TRBV10-3; CDR3aa: CAISGTGRDPLHF
v_gene: TRBV5-4; CDR3aa: CASSLRRGPGGIFGYTF
v_gene: TRBV19; CDR3aa: CASRGQPGLMNTEAFF
v_gene: TRBV4-3; CDR3aa: CASSQDRTGAHEQYF
v_gene: TRBV4-1; CDR3aa: CASSPQGPAGEQYF
v_gene: TRBV18; CDR3aa: CASSPLAGSEDTQYF
v_gene: TRBV6-1; CDR3aa: CASRVTGGVDTQYF
v_gene: TRBV10-3; CDR3aa: CAISEPRPDTNEKLFF
v_gene: TRBV7-9; CDR3aa: CASSFSGGGPYNEQFF
v_gene: TRBV4-3; CDR3aa: CASSQGTSVRTQYF
v_gene: TRBV27; CDR3aa: CASSSTGATNEKLFF
v_gene: TRBV7-9; CDR3aa: CASSLGGTASTDTQYF
v_gene: TRBV5-1; CDR3aa: CASSLVGGQGEKLFF
v_gene: TRBV5-1; CDR3aa: CASSLEVTDTQYF
v_gene: TRBV19; CDR3aa: CASSTGVSGSPLHF
v_gene: TRBV11-3; CDR3aa: CASSLEGRYEQYF
v_gene: TRBV5-1; CDR3aa: CASSLGTANGYTF
v_gene: TRBV7-9; CDR3aa: CASSLGDRFEETQYF
v_gene: TRBV19; CDR3aa: CATQPPGNQPQHF
v_gene: TRBV21-1; CDR3aa: CASIVQGAGILVLSAYNSPLHF
v_gene: TRBV5-1; CDR3aa: CASSLSQAGTGELFF
v_gene: TRBV10-2; CDR3aa: CASTGFKAYEQYF
v_gene: TRBV2; CDR3aa: CASSTGQGSFEQYF
v_gene: TRBV25-1; CDR3aa: CASTATGHSYEQYF
v_gene: TRBV11-2; CDR3aa: CASRTGTSGYEQFF
v_gene: TRBV30; CDR3aa: CAWSVPGRGGYEQYF
v_gene: TRBV19; CDR3aa: CASSRQGAGNTIYF
v_gene: TRBV18; CDR3aa: CASSPNTGYIGELFF
v_gene: TRBV10-1; CDR3aa: CASSSSYEQYF
v_gene: TRBV28; CDR3aa: CATNLGGVTEAFF
v_gene: TRBV2; CDR3aa: CASSSGGNEQFF
v_gene: TRBV10-2; CDR3aa: CASSDAGRALYEQYF
v_gene: TRBV5-1; CDR3aa: CASSFNPGATQYF
v_gene: TRBV10-3; CDR3aa: CAISDSRQGQNLNTGELFF
v_gene: TRBV6-1; CDR3aa: CASSSVSGRETQYF
v_gene: TRBV28; CDR3aa: CASHPSGGTYEQYF
v_gene: TRBV2; CDR3aa: CASSDTGVGELFF
v_gene: TRBV6-6; CDR3aa: CASSYGGQAYEQYF
v_gene: TRBV2; CDR3aa: CASSTGEWRQPQHF
v_gene: TRBV6-1; CDR3aa: CASTEDSTYEQYF
v_gene: TRBV18; CDR3aa: CASSQYALDRGGSDEQYF
v_gene: TRBV28; CDR3aa: CASRMTGVNTGELFF